This is a list of T cell receptor beta chains from one sample in a study of T cell responses to AZD1222 COVID-19 vaccine. Profiled with immunoSEQ multiplex PCR; TCRdb holds only in-frame clones, not every one. The sample has around 140,000 clones, 85% to 95% seen once. Source: peripheral blood, taken on day 0 of AZD1222 vaccination. Receptors originate from an adult in good health. Both conserved end residues are part of each CDR3. D genes are given only for firm matches. The size of a clone is reported for some rows only, either as once, few or many, or as a class for expanded clones.

j_gene | d_gene | v_gene | abundance | CDR3nt | CDR3aa
TRBJ1-1 | - | TRBV2 | - | TGTGCCAGCAGTGACATCGGGACGGTGAACACTGAAGCTTTCTTT | CASSDIGTVNTEAFF
TRBJ1-6 | - | TRBV2 | - | TGTGCCAGCAGATTAGGACGGGGTAATTCACCCCTCCACTTT | CASRLGRGNSPLHF
TRBJ1-6 | TRBD1 | TRBV28 | few | TGTGCCAGCTTGGGACAGGGGACGGGTTCACCCCTCCACTTT | CASLGQGTGSPLHF
TRBJ2-5 | - | TRBV11-2 | - | TGTGCCAGCAGCCGACTGGGCCCTCAAGAGACCCAGTACTTC | CASSRLGPQETQYF
TRBJ1-2 | TRBD1 | TRBV10-1 | - | TGCGCCAGCAGTGAATCCAGGGGGCGCCCGGATGGCTACACCTTC | CASSESRGRPDGYTF
TRBJ1-2 | TRBD1 | TRBV30 | once | TGTGCCTGGAGCGAAGGACAGGCGGGACTTGGCTACACCTTC | CAWSEGQAGLGYTF
TRBJ2-1 | TRBD2 | TRBV6-5 | - | TGTGCCAGCGGCGGGAGCTCCTACAATGAGCAGTTCTTC | CASGGSSYNEQFF
TRBJ1-5 | - | TRBV19 | - | TGTGCCAGTAGCCCGAGGGGGGAGAGGTGGAGTCGCAATCAGCCCCAGCATTTT | CASSPRGERWSRNQPQHF
TRBJ1-2 | - | TRBV6-5 | - | TGTGCCAGCAGCGGGCCTTCGGCCCTCTATGGCTACACCTTC | CASSGPSALYGYTF
TRBJ1-1 | TRBD1 | TRBV4-1 | - | TGCGCCAGCAGCCCTTACAGGGGTAGGAACACTGAAGCTTTCTTT | CASSPYRGRNTEAFF
TRBJ2-7 | TRBD1 | TRBV18 | - | TGTGCCAGCTCACCGACCGGGACAGGGATTTACGAGCAGTACTTC | CASSPTGTGIYEQYF
TRBJ1-2 | - | TRBV9 | - | TGTGCCAGCACAGGGCTAGGTGGCTACACCTTC | CASTGLGGYTF
TRBJ1-5 | TRBD1 | TRBV6-4 | once | TGTGCCAGCAGTGAAACAGGGGGCGCGGGTCAGCCCCAGCATTTT | CASSETGGAGQPQHF
TRBJ2-5 | - | TRBV18 | - | TGTGCCAGCTCACCAAACGCGCTCGGGGAGACCCAGTACTTC | CASSPNALGETQYF
TRBJ2-7 | - | TRBV11-2 | - | TGTGCCAGCAGCTTAGCCGGATTTTCCTACGAGCAGTACTTC | CASSLAGFSYEQYF
TRBJ1-2 | - | TRBV7-9 | - | TGTGCCAGCAGCTTAGTCGTTGGCAGCTACTATGGCTACACCTTC | CASSLVVGSYYGYTF
TRBJ2-1 | TRBD2 | TRBV10-2 | - | TGCGCCAGCGGGACTAGGATTTCCCATGAGCAGTTCTTC | CASGTRISHEQFF
TRBJ2-7 | TRBD2 | TRBV4-1 | - | TGCGCCAGCAGCCCCTTAGCGGGGACATTTTACGAGCAGTACTTC | CASSPLAGTFYEQYF
TRBJ1-1 | - | TRBV25-1 | - | TGTGCCAGCAGCCAAACGGGGAACACTGAAGCTTTCTTT | CASSQTGNTEAFF
TRBJ2-7 | - | TRBV25-1 | - | TGTGCCAGCAGTGAAAGGGGTCTACCCTACGAGCAGTACTTC | CASSERGLPYEQYF
TRBJ1-5 | - | TRBV6-5 | - | TGTGCCAGCAGTCGGGCAGGGGGCAATCAGCCCCAGCATTTT | CASSRAGGNQPQHF
TRBJ2-1 | - | TRBV3-1/TRBV3-2 | - | TGTGCCAGCAGCCAAGATAGTGGGACCGCCAATGAGCAGTTCTTC | CASSQDSGTANEQFF
TRBJ1-3 | TRBD1 | TRBV10-3 | - | TGTGCCACCGGGACAGGGGGCTTAAGAAACACCATATATTTT | CATGTGGLRNTIYF
TRBJ1-2 | - | TRBV27 | - | TGTGCCAGCAGTTTCACCGGGACACACTACACCTTC | CASSFTGTHYTF
TRBJ2-1 | - | TRBV12-3/TRBV12-4 | - | TGTGCCAGCAGTTACAGGTATGAGCAGTTCTTC | CASSYRYEQFF
TRBJ1-1 | - | TRBV27 | once | TGTGCCAGCAGTTTGGTGGGGGGGAACAAAGCTTTCTTT | CASSLVGGNKAFF
TRBJ1-5 | - | TRBV19 | - | TGTGCCAGTAGTATGGGGCTCTTTAGCAATCAGCCCCAGCATTTT | CASSMGLFSNQPQHF
TRBJ1-3 | - | TRBV4-2 | - | TGTGCCAGCAGCCTCCTACCCTTCTCTGGAAACACCATATATTTT | CASSLLPFSGNTIYF
TRBJ2-3 | TRBD2 | TRBV19 | - | TGTGCCAGTAGTATATCCCGCCTAGCGGGAGGTTTCACAGATACGCAGTATTTT | CASSISRLAGGFTDTQYF
TRBJ2-1 | TRBD2 | TRBV6-2/TRBV6-3 | - | TGTGCCAGCAGTTACTTGCGGGGGGACTACAATGAGCAGTTCTTC | CASSYLRGDYNEQFF
TRBJ2-1 | TRBD2 | TRBV6-2/TRBV6-3 | - | TGTGCCAGCAGCTGGACTAGCGGGAGGGGTGAGCAGTTCTTC | CASSWTSGRGEQFF